One sample yielded the 25 T cell receptor beta chains listed below, sequenced in a study of blood T cells in healthy people across ages. A second PCR of roughly 7 to 11 cycles used a sample-barcoded 5' primer and a J-beta primer mix. Each CDR3 protein gets one entry after TCRdb re-called the 5' RACE reads with MiXCR. Among under 950,000 distinct CDR3 sequences listed, over 20% were seen once. Sequencing was carried out using blood. The receptors here all came from a man in his 70s in good health.

Details on this clonotype: The junction departs from the called germline gene at one end, perhaps through a read error. The chain carries TRBV24-1 and TRBJ1-2; the D is unclear. Germline values: CDR1 KGHDR, CDR2 SFDVKD. This CDR3 contains 13 residues. The CDR3 sequence is CAPSGPLNYGYTF. In nucleotides, the CDR3 is TGTGCCCCCAGTGGGCCTTTGAACTATGGCTACACCTTC.

This chain uses TRBV10-3 with TRBJ2-3; weak D call: TRBD1 (5 bases). Trimming left V 6 bases short and J 2 bases short, with 9 bases between. The germline V gene has CDR1 ENHRY and CDR2 SYGVKD. CDR3 length equals 13 residues. CDR3 DNA: TGTGCCATCAGCAGACAGCTCACAGATACGCAGTATTTT. This codes for CAISRQLTDTQYF.

This clonotype was seen more than once but under ten times. The chain couples TRBV19 to TRBJ1-5, with TRBD1 matching over 7 bases. The CDR3 extends over 16 amino acids. Trimming at V came to 6 bases and at J to 0 bases, leaving 8 bases not matched to a gene. Looked up from germline, CDR1 is LNHDA and CDR2 is SQIVND (reference sequence). This CDR3 is CASSRQGTNSNQPQHF. The DNA for the CDR3 is TGTGCCAGTAGCCGACAGGGAACTAATAGCAATCAGCCCCAGCATTTT. Full variable domain (outside the CDR3, taken from reference TRBV19 and TRBJ1-5): DGGITQSPKYLFRKEGQNVTLSCEQNLNHDAMYWYRQDPGQGLRLIYYSQIVNDFQKGDIAEGYSVSREKKESFPLTVTSAQKNPTAFYLCASSRQGTNSNQPQHFGDGTRLSIL.

The rearrangement joins TRBV3-1 to TRBJ2-1, with 8 bases aligning to TRBD2. Germline V CDR1 and CDR2: LGHDT, YNNKEL (reference sequence). This CDR3 contains 15 residues. V shed 1 base, J shed 5 bases, and the junction held 4 bases outside the gene matches. In DNA, the CDR3 is TGTGCCAGCAGCCAAGTCGCGGGGGGCCACAATGAGCAGTTCTTC. It is translated as CASSQVAGGHNEQFF.

This clonotype was seen ten or more times. J is TRBJ2-2 and V is TRBV7-8; 12 nucleotides match TRBD1. This CDR3 contains 16 residues. With 2 bases clipped from V and 7 bases from J, the junction kept 5 bases outside the gene matches. Germline CDR1 reads SGHVS; CDR2 reads FQNEAQ. The DNA for the CDR3 is TGTGCCAGCAGCTTAAGGGACAGGGGGCTGGGCGGGGAGCTGTTTTTT. Amino acids: CASSLRDRGLGGELFF. Full variable domain (outside the CDR3, taken from reference TRBV7-8 and TRBJ2-2): GAGVSQSPRYKVAKRGQDVALRCDPISGHVSLFWYQQALGQGPEFLTYFQNEAQLDKSGLPSDRFFAERPEGSVSTLKIQRTQQEDSAVYLCASSLRDRGLGGELFFGEGSRLTVL.

V usage is TRBV7-2 and J usage is TRBJ2-7; a weak D match, TRBD1 (6 bases). This CDR3 contains 14 residues. Germline CDR1 and CDR2: SGHTA and FQGNSA. V lost 5 bases, J lost 3 bases, and 14 bases lay in between. This chain's CDR3 is CASSVFRDNYEQYF. In DNA form, the CDR3 reads TGTGCCAGCAGCGTATTCCGGGACAACTACGAGCAGTACTTC.

This chain connects TRBV6-5 to TRBJ2-4; tentative D call: TRBD2 (6 bases). V was shortened by 0 bases and J by 7 bases, with 10 bases between the two germline ends. From germline, CDR1 is MNHEY and CDR2 SVGAGI. CDR3 length: 14 residues. CDR3 in DNA: TGTGCCAGCAGTTACTCGGCCAGCGGGAACATTCAGTACTTC. Translation: CASSYSASGNIQYF.

The chain joins TRBV7-2 to TRBJ2-5; either TRBD1 or TRBD2 may fit D (7 bases each). CDR1 is SGHTA and CDR2 is FQGNSA in the germline V gene. Trimming stripped 5 bases from V and 3 bases from J, with 13 bases between. This CDR3 is 14 amino acids long. The CDR3 reads CASSRGGGEETQYF. The CDR3 DNA follows: TGTGCCAGCAGCCGGGGAGGGGGCGAAGAGACCCAGTACTTC.

V is TRBV5-1 and J is TRBJ2-3; tentatively, D is TRBD1 (5 bases). The CDR3 spans 13 residues. CDR1 is SGHRS, CDR2 YFSETQ, per germline. V gave up 5 bases and J gave up 1 base, with 8 bases separating them. The CDR3: CASRGHGTDTQYF. DNA of the CDR3: TGCGCCAGCAGAGGACATGGCACAGATACGCAGTATTTT. Together with reference TRBV5-1 and TRBJ2-3, the CDR3 gives the full variable domain: KAGVTQTPRYLIKTRGQQVTLSCSPISGHRSVSWYQQTPGQGLQFLFEYFSETQRNKGNFPGRFSGRQFSNSRSEMNVSTLELGDSALYLCASRGHGTDTQYFGPGTRLTVL.

This clonotype has a handful of counts. The gene calls are TRBV12-3 or TRBV12-4 and TRBJ2-1; 8 bases map to TRBD1. Germline trimming cut 5 bases from V and 6 bases from J; bases unmatched to any gene: 9. This CDR3 comprises 15 residues. In DNA form, the CDR3 reads TGTGCCAGCAGTGGTAGCAGGGGGCGCGGCAATGAGCAGTTCTTC. Protein product: CASSGSRGRGNEQFF.

The chain uses TRBV28 and TRBJ1-3; 8 positions agree with TRBD1. Germline V CDR1 and CDR2: MDHEN, SYDVKM. This CDR3 contains 16 residues. The trim removed 6 bases at V and 6 bases at J, leaving 13 bases unmatched. The CDR3 loop is CASSSHDRGRANTIYF. The DNA for the CDR3 is TGTGCCAGCAGCTCTCATGACAGGGGCCGCGCAAACACCATATATTTT.

This clonotype was seen more than once but under ten times. The V call is TRBV19, the J call TRBJ2-1; D may correspond to TRBD1 or TRBD2 (7 bases each). Looked up from germline, CDR1 is LNHDA and CDR2 is SQIVND (reference sequence). CDR3 length: 15 residues. V lost 0 bases to trimming and J lost 6 bases, with 12 bases between them. In DNA, the CDR3 is TGTGCCAGTAGTATAGATCAGGGGGAGGGCAATGAGCAGTTCTTC. Encoded protein: CASSIDQGEGNEQFF.

The CDR3 DNA is TGTGCCAGCAGTCAACCGGGACTCGGGTTTGAGTACTTC. Its protein product is CASSQPGLGFEYF. V gene TRBV6-5 combines with J gene TRBJ2-4, with D perhaps matching TRBD2 (6 bases). The CDR3 extends over 13 amino acids. CDR1 and CDR2 from the germline V gene are MNHEY and SVGAGI. Trimming shortened V by 5 bases and J by 14 bases, and 19 bases separated the two germline ends.

For the CDR3, the DNA is TGTGCCAGCAGCCGAAGAGCGGGGAGCTCCTACAATGAGCAGTTCTTC. It yields the protein CASSRRAGSSYNEQFF. J is TRBJ2-1 and V is TRBV3-1; 7 nucleotides align to TRBD2. CDR3 length: 16 amino acids. Germline V gene sequence: CDR1 LGHDT, CDR2 YNNKEL (reference sequence). Losses at the gene ends were 4 bases for V and 0 bases for J; bases not matched to a gene: 6.

The chain links TRBV3-1 to TRBJ2-1, with 7 bases lining up with TRBD2. V trimming: 5 bases; J trimming: 4 bases; junction bases outside the gene matches: 8. This CDR3 region has 15 residues. Germline values: CDR1 LGHDT, CDR2 YNNKEL (reference sequence). The CDR3 DNA is TGTGCCAGCAGCGACGCCAGGACTAGGTACAATGAGCAGTTCTTC. Translated: CASSDARTRYNEQFF.

The table lists this clonotype with a few counts. This chain connects TRBV10-1 to TRBJ2-3; 11 bases align to TRBD2. Germline CDR1 and CDR2: WNHNN and SYGVQD (reference sequence). Germline trimming cut 0 bases from V and 8 bases from J; bases unmatched to any gene: 4. The CDR3 loop spans 15 amino acids. The CDR3 sequence is CASSESSGGAVTQYF. In DNA form, the CDR3 reads TGCGCCAGCAGTGAGTCTAGCGGGGGGGCAGTTACGCAGTATTTT.

This clonotype was detected a few times. This chain links TRBV7-6 with TRBJ2-1; the match to TRBD2 covers 11 bases. The CDR3 length is 14 residues. Germline V gene data show CDR1 as SGHVS and CDR2 as FNYEAQ. V shed 4 bases, J shed 7 bases, and the junction held 3 bases outside the gene matches. The CDR3 protein is CASSSRLAGNEQFF. In DNA form, the CDR3 reads TGTGCCAGCAGCTCAAGACTAGCGGGAAATGAGCAGTTCTTC.

The chain recombines TRBV5-1 with TRBJ2-7; tentative D call: TRBD1 (5 bases). CDR1 SGHRS and CDR2 YFSETQ come from the germline V gene. The V gene lost 3 bases and the J gene lost 5 bases, with 12 bases spanning the gap. The CDR3 spans 13 residues. CDR3 in amino acids: CASSSLGHNEQYF. CDR3 bases: TGCGCCAGCAGCTCTTTGGGGCACAACGAGCAGTACTTC.

This clonotype was counted only a few times. V is TRBV30 and J is TRBJ1-2, with TRBD1 matching 7 bases. V dropped 4 bases and J dropped 4; count of bases not matched to a gene: 3. In germline, CDR1 is GTSNPN, CDR2 SVGIG (reference sequence). The CDR3 covers 12 residues. The CDR3 loop is CAWKTGIYGYTF. The CDR3 nucleotides are TGTGCCTGGAAGACAGGGATCTATGGCTACACCTTC.

The chain combines TRBV5-6 with TRBJ2-3; 14 bases line up with TRBD2. Per germline, CDR1 SGHDT and CDR2 YYEEEE. V shed 4 bases and J 4 bases; nucleotides not matched to a gene: 8. The CDR3 spans 17 residues. CDR3 sequence: CASSPGTSGGMADTQYF. CDR3 nucleotides: TGTGCCAGCAGCCCCGGGACTAGCGGGGGTATGGCAGATACGCAGTATTTT.

This clonotype occurred many times. J is TRBJ1-2 and V is TRBV12-3 or TRBV12-4; no clear D gene. The CDR3 runs 11 residues. Trimming shortened V by 6 bases and J by 5 bases, and 7 bases separated the two germline ends. CDR3 DNA: TGTGCCAGCAGCCGGGGTTATGGCTACACCTTC. It encodes CASSRGYGYTF.

As concerns this clonotype: Compared with germline, one end of the junction differs, possibly owing to a read error. The chain recombines TRBV5-1 with TRBJ2-1; D is undetermined. The CDR3 runs to 13 residues. The germline gives CDR1 SGHRS, CDR2 YFSETQ. CDR3: CASSFGVLETRYF. The CDR3 DNA reads TGCGCCAGCAGCTTTGGGGTTTTGGAGACCCGGTACTTC.

The CDR3 sequence is CASSFGQPYTDTQYF. As DNA, the CDR3 is TGTGCCAGCAGCTTCGGACAGCCCTACACAGATACGCAGTATTTT. The chain couples TRBV7-9 to TRBJ2-3, with D possibly matching TRBD1 (6 bases). Between the trimmed V and J ends, which lost 3 bases and 2 bases, there was a span of 12 bases. The CDR3 totals 15 residues. CDR1 SEHNR and CDR2 FQNEAQ come from the germline V gene (reference sequence).

This clonotype was detected only a few times. The chain is built from TRBV2 and TRBJ2-1; a possible D gene is TRBD1 (7 bases). The length of the CDR3 is 14 residues. V was clipped by 4 bases and J by 7 bases, with 14 bases between them. Germline values: CDR1 SNHLY, CDR2 FYNNEI. The DNA of the CDR3 is TGTGCCAGCAGTGTCCTCAGGGGGAGGAATGAGCAGTTCTTC. It translates to CASSVLRGRNEQFF.

V usage is TRBV20-1 and J usage is TRBJ2-5, with D possibly being TRBD2 (5 bases). The J call may be mistaken, given a closer DNA end match to TRBJ2-1. Per germline, CDR1 DFQATT and CDR2 SNEGSKA (reference sequence). The CDR3 covers 15 residues. The chain's CDR3 is CSALFLSGLYNEQFF. The CDR3 DNA sequence: TGCAGTGCCCTATTTCTATCCGGACTCTACAATGAGCAGTTCTTC.